This entry lists 27 T cell receptor beta chains sequenced from one sample in a study of Ad26.COV2.S vaccination and SARS-CoV-2 variants. Clones were read by immunoSEQ multiplex PCR, and TCRdb kept only the in-frame ones, dropping some. The repertoire has about 350,000 clones, about 86% of them found once; the top ten carry about 10%. Stated treatment: around 19 received Ad26.COV2.S at low or high dose, single or two shots; 5 received placebo; per-sample allocation not given. The samples date from day 63 after the first vaccine or placebo injection. Sequences were derived from peripheral blood, sampled in a trial of Ad26.COV2.S vaccine versus placebo. The source is a person aged 18-60 years who received the Ad26.COV2.S COVID-19 vaccine or a placebo.

The chain is built from TRBV4-3 and TRBJ2-1, with D unclear. CDR3 length: 14 amino acids. In germline, CDR1 is LGHNA, CDR2 YSLEER. V lost 0 bases and J 0 bases, leaving 3 bases between the germline ends. In DNA, the CDR3 is TGCGCCAGCAGCCAAGAGATCTCCTACAATGAGCAGTTCTTC. Translated: CASSQEISYNEQFF.

The chain is built from TRBV23-1 and TRBJ1-2; the D is unclear. TRBV23-1 is filed as an ORF, its function uncertain. This CDR3 is 14 amino acids long. V was cut by 4 bases and J by 6 bases, with 15 bases left in between. The CDR3 sequence: CASSPERVGDGYTF. Here the CDR3 DNA reads TGCGCCAGCAGTCCCGAGAGGGTTGGGGATGGCTACACCTTC.

This clone was observed a handful of times. The chain carries TRBV19 and TRBJ2-4, with a weak D call TRBD1 (5 bases). V lost 7 bases, J lost 4 bases, and 17 bases lay in between. The CDR3 sequence is 15 residues long. In germline, CDR1 is LNHDA, CDR2 SQIVND (reference sequence). CDR3 nucleotide sequence: TGTGCCAGTAAGGGGTCAGGGATTCTGAAAAACATTCAGTACTTC. Protein product: CASKGSGILKNIQYF. Full variable domain (rest looked up from reference TRBV19 and TRBJ2-4): DGGITQSPKYLFRKEGQNVTLSCEQNLNHDAMYWYRQDPGQGLRLIYYSQIVNDFQKGDIAEGYSVSREKKESFPLTVTSAQKNPTAFYLCASKGSGILKNIQYFGAGTRLSVL.

This clone appeared a few times. J is TRBJ1-1 and V is TRBV18; 11 positions agree with TRBD1. Germline CDR1 is KGHSH and CDR2 is LQKENI. The CDR3 is 15 amino acids. Trimming removed 2 bases from V and 5 bases from J; junction bases left unmatched: 4. The CDR3 sequence: CASSPSGTGGTEAFF. CDR3 bases: TGTGCCAGCTCACCATCAGGGACAGGGGGGACTGAAGCTTTCTTT.

The CDR3: CASSLLQPTYNEQFF. The CDR3 nucleotides are TGCGCCAGCAGCTTGCTACAGCCAACATACAATGAGCAGTTCTTC. The gene calls are TRBV5-1 and TRBJ2-1; no firm D call. Per the germline V gene, CDR1 is SGHRS and CDR2 is YFSETQ. V lost 1 base and J 4 bases, leaving 12 bases between the germline ends. The CDR3 sequence is 15 residues long.

This clone appeared once. The gene calls are TRBV7-2 and TRBJ2-7; D perhaps matches TRBD1 (6 bases). This CDR3 spans 13 amino acids. Germline-derived CDR1 and CDR2 are SGHTA and FQGNSA. V was pared by 6 bases and J by 7 bases, with 16 bases between. CDR3 region: CASSQTLQGEQYF. The CDR3 DNA sequence: TGTGCCAGCAGTCAAACTCTACAGGGAGAGCAGTACTTC.

This clone came up once. The rearrangement joins TRBV28 to TRBJ1-2; 10 positions match TRBD1. CDR1 is MDHEN and CDR2 is SYDVKM in the germline V gene. The V segment lost 6 bases and the J segment 8 bases; nucleotides outside the gene matches: 12. The CDR3 runs to 15 residues. The CDR3 is CASRPSGTGVRGYTF. CDR3 DNA sequence: TGTGCCAGCAGACCCTCCGGGACAGGGGTAAGAGGCTACACCTTC.

The chain combines TRBV4-2 with TRBJ2-3; 9 nucleotides line up with TRBD2. The CDR3 totals 20 residues. CDR1 is LGHNA and CDR2 is YNFKEQ in the germline V gene. Germline trimming cut 7 bases from V and 2 bases from J; bases unmatched to any gene: 22. Written as DNA, the CDR3 is TGTGCCAGCACCCCAGGCCTTGCGTGGCGGGGGGGCCGGTCCACAGATACGCAGTATTTT. It yields the protein CASTPGLAWRGGRSTDTQYF.

V is TRBV5-1 and J is TRBJ1-2; D is ambiguous. V gave up 0 bases and J gave up 2 bases, with 11 bases separating them. The CDR3 has 15 residues. CDR1 is SGHRS, CDR2 YFSETQ, per germline. CDR3 sequence (DNA): TGCGCCAGCAGCTTGGAAGCAAAGTCGAACTATGGCTACACCTTC. Protein product: CASSLEAKSNYGYTF.

This chain links TRBV2 with TRBJ2-7, with D uncertain. V was pared by 3 bases and J by 5 bases, with 8 bases between. CDR1 is SNHLY and CDR2 is FYNNEI in the germline V gene. The CDR3 runs 12 residues. CDR3 in amino acids: CASSETGNEQYF. The CDR3 DNA follows: TGTGCCAGCAGTGAGACGGGTAACGAGCAGTACTTC.

This clone was found once. This chain connects TRBV5-1 to TRBJ2-7, with TRBD1 as a possible D gene (5 bases). Germline V gives CDR1 SGHRS, CDR2 YFSETQ. The CDR3 has 14 residues. The V gene lost 2 bases and the J gene lost 5 bases, with 14 bases spanning the gap. CDR3 region: CASSFQGVPDEQYF. In nucleotides, the CDR3 is TGCGCCAGCAGCTTTCAAGGGGTTCCAGACGAGCAGTACTTC.

The V call is TRBV5-8, the J call TRBJ2-3; 7 positions agree with TRBD1. The V and J ends lost 0 bases and 2 bases, in that order; junction bases with no gene match: 3. The germline V gene encodes CDR1 SGHTS and CDR2 YDEGEE. The CDR3 extends over 15 amino acids. Written as DNA, the CDR3 is TGTGCCAGCAGCTTGGGAAGGGGGCCCACAGATACGCAGTATTTT. The encoded protein is CASSLGRGPTDTQYF.

This sequence joins TRBV9 and TRBJ2-3; D might be TRBD1 or TRBD2, each matching 5 bases. The germline gives CDR1 SGDLS, CDR2 YYNGEE. Trimming pared 0 bases from V and 5 bases from J, leaving 16 bases between. This CDR3 has 16 residues. This CDR3 is CASSVGSTGGGDTQYF. The DNA for the CDR3 is TGTGCCAGCAGCGTAGGGTCTACTGGGGGTGGAGATACGCAGTATTTT.

This chain connects TRBV19 to TRBJ1-5, with a possible D match to TRBD1 (5 bases). This CDR3 spans 18 amino acids. Germline CDR1 is LNHDA and CDR2 is SQIVND (reference sequence). Trimming pared 5 bases from V and 0 bases from J, leaving 20 bases between. The CDR3 DNA is TGTGCCAGTAGTGCACCCTACCTGGGGGGTTATAGCAATCAGCCCCAGCATTTT. It specifies CASSAPYLGGYSNQPQHF.

This clone was found a few times. The chain couples TRBV7-9 to TRBJ1-1; the match to TRBD1 covers 8 bases. CDR3 length equals 15 residues. V trimming: 5 bases; J trimming: 2 bases; junction bases outside the gene matches: 7. The germline V gene encodes CDR1 SEHNR and CDR2 FQNEAQ (reference sequence). For the CDR3, the DNA is TGTGCCAGCAGCCTCGGACAGGGCATAAACACTGAAGCTTTCTTT. Amino acid sequence: CASSLGQGINTEAFF. Combining the CDR3 with reference TRBV7-9 and TRBJ1-1 gives the whole variable domain DTGVSQNPRHKITKRGQNVTFRCDPISEHNRLYWYRQTLGQGPEFLTYFQNEAQLEKSRLLSDRFSAERPKGSFSTLEIQRTEQGDSAMYLCASSLGQGINTEAFFGQGTRLTVV.

This clone has just a few counts. The J gene is TRBJ1-5, the V gene TRBV2, with no clear D. This CDR3 comprises 13 residues. Trimming pared 3 bases from V and 2 bases from J, leaving 5 bases between. Germline V gene data show CDR1 as SNHLY and CDR2 as FYNNEI. DNA for the CDR3: TGTGCCAGCAGTGAGCACGGCAATCAGCCCCAGCATTTT. Its translation: CASSEHGNQPQHF.

This rearrangement joins TRBV28 to TRBJ2-5; D is tentatively TRBD1 or TRBD2 (5 bases each). Germline CDR1 and CDR2: MDHEN and SYDVKM. V lost 5 bases and J 2 bases, leaving 18 bases between the germline ends. The CDR3 has 16 residues. CDR3 protein: CASSSLGEGAQETQYF. The CDR3 nucleotides are TGTGCCAGCAGTAGTCTGGGGGAAGGGGCTCAAGAGACCCAGTACTTC.

CDR3 in amino acids: CASSPAGTGDYGYTF. The CDR3 nucleotides read TGTGCCAGCAGTCCTGCCGGGACAGGGGACTATGGCTACACCTTC. The V and J genes are TRBV7-6 and TRBJ1-2; 10 bases are a match to TRBD1. The length of the CDR3 is 15 residues. The germline gives CDR1 SGHVS, CDR2 FNYEAQ. With 6 bases clipped from V and 3 bases from J, the junction kept 7 bases outside the gene matches.

J is TRBJ2-1 and V is TRBV7-9; TRBD2 agrees at 10 bases. The germline V gene encodes CDR1 SEHNR and CDR2 FQNEAQ (reference sequence). The V and J ends lost 5 bases and 2 bases, in that order; junction bases with no gene match: 3. The CDR3 consists of 15 residues. CDR3 DNA: TGTGCCAGCAGCCAACTAGCGGGACCCTACAATGAGCAGTTCTTC. This translates into CASSQLAGPYNEQFF.

J is TRBJ2-2 and V is TRBV18; unclear D gene. This CDR3 spans 16 amino acids. Germline V gene sequence: CDR1 KGHSH, CDR2 LQKENI. Trimming stripped 0 bases from V and 1 base from J, with 9 bases between. CDR3 coding DNA: TGTGCCAGCTCACCACCCCAGGCCCGGAACACCGGGGAGCTGTTTTTT. It encodes CASSPPQARNTGELFF.

This clone was found a few times. The chain is built from TRBV7-9 and TRBJ1-1, with D tentatively TRBD1 (5 bases). Trimming cost V 6 bases and J 5 bases, with 16 bases left between them. The CDR3 spans 14 residues. The V gene's germline CDR1 is SEHNR and CDR2 FQNEAQ (reference sequence). The CDR3 is CASRIVTGETEAFF. The CDR3 nucleotides are TGTGCCAGCAGGATAGTTACGGGGGAGACTGAAGCTTTCTTT.

V and J are TRBV7-2 and TRBJ2-1; D possibly corresponds to TRBD2 (6 bases). CDR1 SGHTA and CDR2 FQGNSA come from the germline V gene. V gave up 3 bases and J gave up 4 bases, with 10 bases separating them. CDR3 length: 14 residues. The CDR3 DNA sequence: TGTGCCAGCAGCTTCGGGGGTGGGTACAATGAGCAGTTCTTC. Translated: CASSFGGGYNEQFF.

The rearrangement joins TRBV7-7 to TRBJ2-5, with D possibly being TRBD1 (6 bases). The germline V gene encodes CDR1 SSHAT and CDR2 FNYEAQ (reference sequence). Deletions cut 3 bases from V and 2 bases from J, with 13 bases between. This CDR3 comprises 15 residues. The CDR3 reads CASSLSGTPQETQYF. The CDR3 nucleotides read TGTGCCAGCAGCTTGTCCGGGACACCACAAGAGACCCAGTACTTC. Full variable domain (missing parts from reference TRBV7-7 and TRBJ2-5): GAGVSQSPRYKVTKRGQDVTLRCDPISSHATLYWYQQALGQGPEFLTYFNYEAQPDKSGLPSDRFSAERPEGSISTLTIQRTEQRDSAMYRCASSLSGTPQETQYFGPGTRLLVL.

V gene TRBV28 combines with J gene TRBJ1-2, with D tentatively TRBD1 (5 bases). Germline CDR1 MDHEN, CDR2 SYDVKM. CDR3 length: 16 amino acids. V was clipped by 6 bases and J by 8 bases, with 25 bases between them. In DNA, the CDR3 is TGTGCCAGCAGCACCAATGCAGGGAGGGGACTGGGGGGCTACACCTTC. It codes for CASSTNAGRGLGGYTF.

The chain recombines TRBV3-1 (or the pseudogene TRBV3-2) with TRBJ2-3; 7 nucleotides align to TRBD1. Germline V CDR1 and CDR2: LGHDT, YNNKEL (reference sequence). Germline trimming cut 4 bases from V and 2 bases from J; bases unmatched to any gene: 3. The CDR3 has 14 residues. The CDR3 is CASSPDRATDTQYF. The CDR3 DNA follows: TGTGCCAGCAGCCCAGACAGGGCCACAGATACGCAGTATTTT.

The J gene is TRBJ1-3, the V gene TRBV7-9, with 7 bases fitting TRBD1. CDR3 size: 16 residues. V lost 4 bases and J lost 3; bases outside the gene matches: 9. CDR1 SEHNR and CDR2 FQNEAQ come from the germline V gene (reference sequence). CDR3 residues: CASSSVDRVGGNTIYF. CDR3 bases: TGTGCCAGCAGCTCAGTCGACAGGGTGGGTGGAAACACCATATATTTT.

Here the CDR3 DNA reads TGCGCCAGCAGCCAAGATGGCGCCACCTGGGGCTACACCTTC. Its protein product is CASSQDGATWGYTF. This chain links TRBV4-1 with TRBJ1-2; no firm D call. The CDR3 totals 14 residues. Germline V CDR1 and CDR2: MGHRA, YSYEKL. Trimming took off 0 bases at V and 8 bases at J, with 13 bases between the two ends.